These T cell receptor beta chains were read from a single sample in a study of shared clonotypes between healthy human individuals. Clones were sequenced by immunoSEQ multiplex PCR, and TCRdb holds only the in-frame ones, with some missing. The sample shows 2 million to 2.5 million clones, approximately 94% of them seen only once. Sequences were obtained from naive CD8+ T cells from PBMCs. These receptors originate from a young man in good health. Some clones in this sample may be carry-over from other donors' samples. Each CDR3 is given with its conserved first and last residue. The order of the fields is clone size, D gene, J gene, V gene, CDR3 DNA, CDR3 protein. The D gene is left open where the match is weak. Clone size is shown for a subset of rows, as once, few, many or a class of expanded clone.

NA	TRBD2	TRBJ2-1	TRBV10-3	TGTGCCATCAGTGACGCCGGGACTAGCTCCTACAATGAGCAGTTCTTC	CAISDAGTSSYNEQFF
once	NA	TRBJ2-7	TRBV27	TGTGCCAGCAGTTTTAAGGGACCGAGCTACGAGCAGTACTTC	CASSFKGPSYEQYF
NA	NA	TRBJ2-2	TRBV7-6	TGTGCCAGCAGCCCCCTTTTATCCGGGGAGCTGTTTTTT	CASSPLLSGELFF
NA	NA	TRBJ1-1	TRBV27	TGTGCCAGCAGCCACCCCGGGCACACTGAAGCTTTCTTT	CASSHPGHTEAFF
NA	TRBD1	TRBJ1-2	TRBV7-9	TGTGCCAGCAGCTCACCTGGACAGGGACATGGCTACACCTTC	CASSSPGQGHGYTF
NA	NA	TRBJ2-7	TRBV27	TGTGCCAGCAGTTCGCCCGGGACTGATTCCTACGAGCAGTACTTC	CASSSPGTDSYEQYF
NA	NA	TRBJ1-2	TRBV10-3	TGTGCCATCAGTGACTTAGGCGGAAACTATGGCTACACCTTC	CAISDLGGNYGYTF
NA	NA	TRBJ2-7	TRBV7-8	TGTGCCAGCAGCTCCAGGGGGGGGCCCTACTACGAGCAGTACTTC	CASSSRGGPYYEQYF
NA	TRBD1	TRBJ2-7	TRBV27	TGTGCCAGCAGTATCCGGACAGGGGGCTACGAGCAGTACTTC	CASSIRTGGYEQYF
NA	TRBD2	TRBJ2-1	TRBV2	TGTGCCAGCAGTCCGACTAGCGGGAGTAGCAATGAGCAGTTCTTC	CASSPTSGSSNEQFF
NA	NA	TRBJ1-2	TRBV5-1	TGCGCCAGCAGCTTGGTCGGTGGCAGCTATGGCTACACCTTC	CASSLVGGSYGYTF
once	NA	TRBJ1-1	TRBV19	TGTGCCAGTAGTATAGAGGGCTACTCTATGAACACTGAAGCTTTCTTT	CASSIEGYSMNTEAFF
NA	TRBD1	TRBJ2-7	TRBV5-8	TGTGCCAGCAGCTTGCGTGGTGGGACAGGGGCTAGCTCCTACGAGCAGTACTTC	CASSLRGGTGASSYEQYF
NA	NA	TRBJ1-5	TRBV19	TGTGCCAGTACGGACCGCCTGGGCAATCAGCCCCAGCATTTT	CASTDRLGNQPQHF
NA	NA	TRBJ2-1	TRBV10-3	TGTGCCATCAGTGACCTGAAATACAATGAGCAGTTCTTC	CAISDLKYNEQFF
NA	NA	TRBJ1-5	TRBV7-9	TGTGCCAGCAGCTTGGGGGAAAGGCCCCAGCATTTT	CASSLGERPQHF
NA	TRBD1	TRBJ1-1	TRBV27	TGTGCCAGCAGAAGAACCGGGACAGGGACCGGTGAAGCTTTCTTT	CASRRTGTGTGEAFF
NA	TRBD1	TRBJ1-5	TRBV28	TGTGCCAGCAGTTCCGGGACAGGGGGGGGACAGCCCCAGCATTTT	CASSSGTGGGQPQHF
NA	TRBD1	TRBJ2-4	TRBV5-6	TGTGCCAGCAGCCGGGACAGAAACATTCAGTACTTC	CASSRDRNIQYF
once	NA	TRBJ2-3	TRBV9	TGTGCCAGCAGCACAGATACGCAGTATTTT	CASSTDTQYF
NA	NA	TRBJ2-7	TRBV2	TGTGCCAGCAGTTCCATATGGGGCTCCTCCTACGAGCAGTACTTC	CASSSIWGSSYEQYF
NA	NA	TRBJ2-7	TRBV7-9	TGTGCCAGCAGCTTAGAAACGGGTTCAGGGTACGAGCAGTACTTC	CASSLETGSGYEQYF
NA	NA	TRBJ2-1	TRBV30	TGTGCCTGGAGTTCCCGGGGTGGACCCACCAATGAGCAGTTCTTC	CAWSSRGGPTNEQFF
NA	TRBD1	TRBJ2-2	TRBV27	TGTGCCAGCAGCCGGGACAGGGCGGACACCGGGGAGCTGTTTTTT	CASSRDRADTGELFF
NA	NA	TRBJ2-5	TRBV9	TGTGCCAGCAGCCCCCGACCCATCGTCCAAGAGACCCAGTACTTC	CASSPRPIVQETQYF
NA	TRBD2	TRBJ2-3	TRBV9	TGTGCCAGCAGCACAAGCGGGAGGATCGCAGATACGCAGTATTTT	CASSTSGRIADTQYF
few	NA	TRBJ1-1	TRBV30	TGTGCCTGGAGTTTTGGAGGGGGTACTGAAGCTTTCTTT	CAWSFGGGTEAFF
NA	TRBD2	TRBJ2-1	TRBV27	TGTGCCAGCAGTTTATCTCTAGCGGGAGGAAGCTCCTACAATGAGCAGTTCTTC	CASSLSLAGGSSYNEQFF
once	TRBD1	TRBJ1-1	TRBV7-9	TGTGCCAGCAGGCGTACCCGGGACAGGGTCCCCATATCGGCTTTCTTT	CASRRTRDRVPISAFF
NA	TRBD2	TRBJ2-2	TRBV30	TGTGCCTGGTCTTTACGACGGACTAGCGGGAGACGGGCCGGGGAGCTGTTTTTT	CAWSLRRTSGRRAGELFF
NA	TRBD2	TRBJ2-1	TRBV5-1	TGCGCCACTGCCGGGACTAGAGGAAATGAGCAGTTCTTC	CATAGTRGNEQFF
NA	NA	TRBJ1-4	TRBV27	TGTGCCAGCAGTCCCTACCCGGACAGCACTAATGAAAAACTGTTTTTT	CASSPYPDSTNEKLFF
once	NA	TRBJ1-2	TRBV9	TGTGCCAGCAGCGTAGAACGGCAGGTCGACCACTATGGCTACACCTTC	CASSVERQVDHYGYTF
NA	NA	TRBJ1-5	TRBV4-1	TGCGCCAGCAGCCAAGGGTCCAATCAGCCCCAGCATTTT	CASSQGSNQPQHF
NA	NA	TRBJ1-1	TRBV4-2	TGTGCCAGCTCCCCGTCAGGGGCGGTCCCCAACACTGAAGCTTTCTTT	CASSPSGAVPNTEAFF
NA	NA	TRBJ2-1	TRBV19	TGTGCCAGTAGTATAGGTACAGGGTGGAATGAGCAGTTCTTC	CASSIGTGWNEQFF
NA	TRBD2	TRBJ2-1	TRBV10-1	TGCGCCAGCAGTGAGGCAGGACTAGCGGGAGGGCCCAGCTCCTACAATGAGCAGTTCTTC	CASSEAGLAGGPSSYNEQFF
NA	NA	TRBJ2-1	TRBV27	TGTGCCAGCAGTTGGGCCAGGATCCATGAGCAGTTCTTC	CASSWARIHEQFF
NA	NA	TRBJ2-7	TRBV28	TGTGCCAGCAGTGCAAGACTTGCGATCCTTGGGGAGCAGTACTTC	CASSARLAILGEQYF